Included here is one TCR beta chain sequence, with context. Which antigen it targets is not known. The record has no base qualities; no much larger clone is one base away. The source of the sample is a study of blood T cell repertoires in COVID-19 (TCRdb year 2020). Regarding the study in general: Collaborator samples came from the United States, Italy and Spain and covered acute and convalescent phases of COVID-19. The prospective study material was composed of cDNA or gDNA derived from T cells, B-cell-depleted T cells, or PBMCs. Deeply sampled blood TCRbeta repertoires from subjects exposed to, actively infected with, or recovered from COVID-19 were included in the dataset. A freely available public database, intended as a resource for researchers studying the immune response to SARS-CoV-2, is where the repertoires were released. The samples were drawn from two sources: the first 160 participants of the ongoing ImmuneRACE study, and 1,254 subjects contributed by 6 global collaborators. Nearly every sample came with metadata listing a de-identified subject ID, COVID-19 status, age in years and sex. HLA class I and class II types, where available, came from metadata supplied by the sample provider rather than from assay-based typing.

Whole blood was collected in K2EDTA tubes by collaborating institutions according to the institutions' own protocols. For TCRbeta analysis, collaborators shipped samples in one of three forms: frozen whole blood, isolated PBMCs, or DNA extracted from either of those sample types. The CDR3 runs 14 amino acids, cysteine and phenylalanine included. Only the CDR3 DNA is retained, 42 bases long and in frame from the first base. V ends up 3 bases short and J 3 bases short, with an unmatched junction base count of 4. The germline V gene gives CDR1 as SGHDN and CDR2 as FVKESK. Broader findings and caveats from the paper: How much clinical and demographic metadata was included differed by source and by participant, and the metadata was provided uncurated.

The immunoSEQ Assay, a bias-controlled multiplex PCR, was used to amplify TCRbeta CDR3 regions from genomic DNA. On the authors' methods: Within the assay, amplification of reference gene primers was used to estimate how many nucleated cells each sample contained. To quantify the absolute abundance of each unique TCRbeta CDR3 rearrangement, sequence reads were collapsed and filtered. For each sample, productive Simpson clonality was calculated by taking the square root of Simpson's diversity index across productive rearrangements. Held by TCRdb, this immuneACCESS table contains in-frame sequences only and omits some clones. Under half of the omission traces to an unresolved V gene where checked; the cause of the rest is unknown. D and trimming were read from the DNA, whereas the V and J calls and clone size are those reported in that table. This sample lists 75,000 or so clones; approximately 80% were detected once. The ten largest make up about 5% of the sample.

The specimen sequenced was peripheral blood. The TCR sequence derives from a man in his sixties with active or convalescent COVID-19. The chain employs TRBV14 and TRBJ2-5; 7 of the junction bases match TRBD1. The CDR3 is CASSQTGFKETQYF. The base sequence is TGTGCCAGCAGCCAGACAGGGTTTAAAGAGACCCAGTACTTC.